The 25 T cell receptor beta chains reported below all come from one sample, sequenced in a study of blood T cell repertoires in COVID-19 (TCRdb year 2020). The library was prepared using the immunoSEQ multiplex PCR assay. TCRdb limited this immuneACCESS table to in-frame rearrangements with V and J called. A share of clones is missing; checked studies link under half to unresolved V genes, and the rest is unexplained. The sample yields over 100,000 clones; 80% to 90% were counted once. The ten largest clones add up to around 9.4% of the sample. Source material: peripheral blood. These receptors came from a man in his forties with active or convalescent COVID-19.

This chain joins TRBV7-9 and TRBJ2-5; D ambiguous. V was cut by 2 bases and J by 5 bases, with 18 bases left in between. Germline values: CDR1 SEHNR, CDR2 FQNEAQ (reference sequence). The CDR3 runs to 16 residues. The CDR3 spells CASSLSVGLTRETQYF. For the CDR3, the DNA is TGTGCCAGCAGCTTATCGGTCGGGTTGACGCGGGAGACCCAGTACTTC.

DNA of the CDR3: TGCGCCAGCAGCGCTGGACTAGCGGGGGGTGTCTCTAGCACAGATACGCAGTATTTT. This gives the protein CASSAGLAGGVSSTDTQYF. This rearrangement joins TRBV5-1 to TRBJ2-3; 14 bases line up with TRBD2. Germline lookup yields CDR1 SGHRS and CDR2 YFSETQ. The CDR3 is 19 amino acids. V lost 4 bases and J lost 0; bases outside the gene matches: 10.

The chain joins TRBV5-5 to TRBJ2-5, with D maybe TRBD2 (5 bases). The CDR3 runs 14 residues. V lost 4 bases and J lost 2, with 12 bases in between. Germline V CDR1 and CDR2: SGHKS, YYEKEE (reference sequence). The CDR3 spells CASSTRDPQETQYF. CDR3 bases: TGTGCCAGCAGCACCCGGGATCCGCAAGAGACCCAGTACTTC.

This rearrangement joins TRBV7-9 to TRBJ2-5, with a tentative D call TRBD1 (6 bases). V lost 5 bases and J lost 6, with 10 bases in between. There are 12 residues in the CDR3. Germline CDR1 SEHNR, CDR2 FQNEAQ (reference sequence). The CDR3 is CASSTGTKTQYF. Written as DNA, the CDR3 is TGTGCCAGCAGCACCGGGACAAAGACCCAGTACTTC. Combining the CDR3 with reference TRBV7-9 and TRBJ2-5 gives the whole variable domain DTGVSQNPRHKITKRGQNVTFRCDPISEHNRLYWYRQTLGQGPEFLTYFQNEAQLEKSRLLSDRFSAERPKGSFSTLEIQRTEQGDSAMYLCASSTGTKTQYFGPGTRLLVL.

This chain connects TRBV10-3 to TRBJ2-3; a possible D gene is TRBD1 (6 bases). The germline CDR1 and CDR2 sequences are ENHRY and SYGVKD. The V end lost 8 bases, the J end lost 8 bases, and 17 bases lay between the germline ends. This CDR3 contains 13 residues. CDR3 protein: CAIGTSEVSTQYF. The CDR3 DNA is TGTGCCATCGGGACATCCGAAGTTAGTACGCAGTATTTT.

This clone was seen once. The genes are TRBV2 and TRBJ1-1, with D tentatively TRBD1 (6 bases). This CDR3 comprises 14 residues. CDR1 is SNHLY and CDR2 is FYNNEI in the germline V gene. The germline V and J ends were trimmed by 4 bases and 5 bases, with 14 bases remaining between them. CDR3 coding DNA: TGTGCCAGCAGTGGGGGGCCTCCTGGGACTGAAGCTTTCTTT. It specifies CASSGGPPGTEAFF.

This chain connects TRBV10-1 to TRBJ2-1, with 7 nucleotides matching TRBD2. The germline V gene has CDR1 WNHNN and CDR2 SYGVQD (reference sequence). J was trimmed by 3 bases and V by 3 bases; bases with no gene match: 5. The CDR3 is made up of 15 amino acids. Here the CDR3 reads CASSDRRGFYNEQFF. CDR3 nucleotides: TGCGCCAGCAGTGACCGGCGGGGGTTCTACAATGAGCAGTTCTTC.

This clone has only one observation. The V call is TRBV10-3, the J call TRBJ2-1, with TRBD1 matching over 7 bases. The V segment lost 4 bases and the J segment 3 bases; nucleotides outside the gene matches: 6. The CDR3 runs 15 residues. Germline V lookup: CDR1 ENHRY, CDR2 SYGVKD. CDR3 bases: TGTGCCATCAGTGGACAGGGTTCGGACTACAATGAGCAGTTCTTC. It yields the protein CAISGQGSDYNEQFF.

This sequence joins TRBV6-5 and TRBJ1-1; D perhaps matches TRBD1 (6 bases). The CDR3 covers 16 residues. The V end was cut by 2 bases, the J end by 3 bases, with 16 bases between. Germline lookup yields CDR1 MNHEY and CDR2 SVGAGI. The CDR3 loop reads CASSYQQGNVHTEAFF. The CDR3 region has the DNA TGTGCCAGCAGTTACCAACAGGGTAATGTTCACACTGAAGCTTTCTTT.

The chain links TRBV7-2 to TRBJ2-2, with TRBD2 matching 8 bases. Germline lookup yields CDR1 SGHTA and CDR2 FQGNSA. The CDR3 loop spans 18 amino acids. Unmatched junction bases numbered 11, after V lost 3 bases and J lost 2 bases. The CDR3 protein is CASSFPMGGGTNTGELFF. The CDR3 DNA is TGTGCCAGCAGCTTCCCCATGGGCGGGGGGACCAACACCGGGGAGCTGTTTTTT.

The chain links TRBV2 to TRBJ1-2, with TRBD1 as a possible D gene (6 bases). The CDR3 has 11 residues. Trimming pared 6 bases from V and 14 bases from J, leaving 16 bases between. The germline CDR1 and CDR2 sequences are SNHLY and FYNNEI. In DNA, the CDR3 is TGTGCCAGCAGCCTCGACAGGATAGGGACCTTC. Amino acid sequence: CASSLDRIGTF.

CDR3 region: CASSPEGTSGYTF. The CDR3 DNA is TGCGCCAGCAGCCCGGAAGGGACTTCTGGCTACACCTTC. This chain connects TRBV5-1 to TRBJ1-2, with D maybe TRBD1 (5 bases). With 4 bases removed from V and 7 bases from J, the gap between germline ends came to 14 bases. Per germline, CDR1 SGHRS and CDR2 YFSETQ. The length of the CDR3 is 13 residues.

J is TRBJ2-7 and V is TRBV5-4; 7 bases agree with TRBD1. In germline, CDR1 is SGHNT, CDR2 YYREEE (reference sequence). The J segment lost 4 bases and the V segment lost 4 bases, leaving 5 bases of the junction unmatched. The CDR3 sequence is 13 residues long. The CDR3 DNA is TGTGCCAGCAGCCCCTACAGGGGATACGAGCAGTACTTC. This sequence encodes CASSPYRGYEQYF.

The chain recombines TRBV19 with TRBJ1-5; no reliable D call. Between the trimmed V and J ends, which lost 3 bases and 4 bases, there was a span of 16 bases. Germline V gives CDR1 LNHDA, CDR2 SQIVND (reference sequence). The CDR3 covers 16 residues. CDR3 nucleotide sequence: TGTGCCAGTAGTATGGGAGCCGGTATAGCAAATCAGCCCCAGCATTTT. Amino acid sequence: CASSMGAGIANQPQHF.

V usage is TRBV20-1 and J usage is TRBJ1-5; D is perhaps TRBD1 (6 bases). V was pared by 3 bases and J by 1 base, with 13 bases between. Looked up from germline, CDR1 is DFQATT and CDR2 is SNEGSKA (reference sequence). The CDR3 is 15 amino acids. The CDR3 protein is CSASSGGISNQPQHF. Written as DNA, the CDR3 is TGCAGTGCTAGTTCGGGGGGCATAAGCAATCAGCCCCAGCATTTT.

This chain links TRBV5-1 with TRBJ1-5, with TRBD1 matching over 8 bases. CDR1 SGHRS and CDR2 YFSETQ come from the germline V gene. The CDR3 has 20 amino acids. V dropped 1 base and J dropped 0; count of bases not matched to a gene: 15. Written as DNA, the CDR3 is TGCGCCAGCAGCTTGAGTGTAGGGCAGGGGGCGTTTTATAGCAATCAGCCCCAGCATTTT. Protein sequence: CASSLSVGQGAFYSNQPQHF. The full variable domain, rest sourced from reference TRBV5-1 and TRBJ1-5, is KAGVTQTPRYLIKTRGQQVTLSCSPISGHRSVSWYQQTPGQGLQFLFEYFSETQRNKGNFPGRFSGRQFSNSRSEMNVSTLELGDSALYLCASSLSVGQGAFYSNQPQHFGDGTRLSIL.

The CDR3 DNA reads as TGTGCCAGTAGTATCACGGAGGGTAGAGGCTACACCTTC. As protein: CASSITEGRGYTF. The chain recombines TRBV19 with TRBJ1-2; D not resolved. The ends were cut back, 3 bases at V and 8 bases at J, with 13 bases in the middle. The CDR3 contains 13 residues. In germline, CDR1 is LNHDA, CDR2 SQIVND (reference sequence).

This clone is a singleton in its sample. The CDR3 DNA sequence: TGTGCCAGCAGCTTAGGGCAGGAGGGCTACGAGCAGTACTTC. Encoded protein: CASSLGQEGYEQYF. The V gene is TRBV7-8, the J gene TRBJ2-7; weak D call: TRBD2 (6 bases). The CDR3 is 14 amino acids. Germline loops: CDR1 SGHVS, CDR2 FQNEAQ. The V end lost 1 base, the J end lost 3 bases, and 10 bases lay between the germline ends.

The rearrangement joins TRBV2 to TRBJ1-5; D might be TRBD1 (5 bases). From germline, CDR1 is SNHLY and CDR2 FYNNEI. The CDR3 has 14 residues. Trimming stripped 6 bases from V and 6 bases from J, with 15 bases between. DNA for the CDR3: TGTGCCAGCAGGGGGTCGGGGGGGAGTCAGCCCCAGCATTTT. Its translation is CASRGSGGSQPQHF. The entire variable domain, with the rest obtained from reference TRBV2 and TRBJ1-5, is as follows: EPEVTQTPSHQVTQMGQEVILRCVPISNHLYFYWYRQILGQKVEFLVSFYNNEISEKSEIFDDQFSVERPDGSNFTLKIRSTKLEDSAMYFCASRGSGGSQPQHFGDGTRLSIL.

The count of this clone is one. This sequence joins TRBV23-1 and TRBJ2-2; a weak D match, TRBD1 (5 bases). TRBV23-1 is an ORF, and what it does is uncertain. The CDR3 consists of 15 residues. The V and J ends lost 4 bases and 0 bases respectively, with 9 bases between them. CDR3 region: CASSPTASNTGELFF. DNA for the CDR3: TGCGCCAGCAGTCCGACAGCATCGAACACCGGGGAGCTGTTTTTT.

CDR3 bases: TGTGCCATCAGTGGGACTAGCGGGGTTACGGGAAACAATGAGCAGTTCTTC. Residues: CAISGTSGVTGNNEQFF. The chain recombines TRBV10-3 with TRBJ2-1, with 12 bases matching TRBD2. CDR3 length: 17 amino acids. J gave up 5 bases and V 4 bases, and 9 bases lay outside the gene matches. Germline V gene sequence: CDR1 ENHRY, CDR2 SYGVKD.

J is TRBJ2-2 and V is TRBV4-1, with TRBD2 identical over 11 bases. V shed 10 bases, J shed 3 bases, and the junction held 10 bases outside the gene matches. The CDR3 is 16 amino acids. Germline CDR1 reads MGHRA; CDR2 reads YSYEKL. The CDR3 protein is CATFLAGGTDTGELFF. The CDR3 nucleotides read TGCGCCACCTTTCTAGCGGGGGGTACTGACACCGGGGAGCTGTTTTTT.

J is TRBJ1-1 and V is TRBV18; D remains unclear. There are 13 residues in the CDR3. The germline gives CDR1 KGHSH, CDR2 LQKENI. The V gene lost 6 bases and the J gene lost 6 bases, with 14 bases spanning the gap. In DNA form, the CDR3 reads TGTGCCAGCTCGCTCCGAGAAGTCGCTGAAGCTTTCTTT. Amino acids: CASSLREVAEAFF.

V is TRBV6-2 or TRBV6-3 and J is TRBJ2-5; tentative D call: TRBD2 (5 bases). Per the germline V gene, CDR1 is MNHEY and CDR2 is SVGEGT. The CDR3 is 14 residues long. Trimming removed 2 bases at V and 5 bases at J, with 12 bases between. CDR3 sequence (DNA): TGTGCCAGCAGTTACAATAGCGAATTTGAGACCCAGTACTTC. This translates into CASSYNSEFETQYF.

With respect to this clone: The sample carries other DNA sequences with the same CDR3. The chain employs TRBV12-3 or TRBV12-4 and TRBJ1-2; weak D call: TRBD1 (5 bases). V gave up 1 base and J gave up 8 bases, with 8 bases separating them. The CDR3 consists of 12 residues. DNA for the CDR3: TGTGCCAGCAGTTTAGGGCAGGGCGGCTACACCTTC. This translates into CASSLGQGGYTF.